The following is a T cell receptor (beta chain) sequence with its context. What antigen it recognizes has not been identified. Per-base quality was not reported, and no clone a single base away is much larger than it. The collaborating institutions used their own protocols to collect whole blood in K2EDTA tubes. For TCRbeta analysis, collaborator samples were shipped as frozen whole blood, as isolated PBMCs, or as DNA extracted from either sample type. This sample is drawn from a study of blood T cell repertoires in COVID-19 (dated by TCRdb to about 2020). At the level of the whole study: The collaborator samples originated in the United States, Italy and Spain and spanned the acute and convalescent phases of COVID-19. The dataset comprised deeply sampled blood TCRbeta repertoires from subjects exposed to, actively infected with, or recovered from COVID-19. The repertoires were released in a freely available public database intended as a resource for research on the immune response to SARS-CoV-2. Samples were obtained from the ongoing ImmuneRACE study (first 160 participants) and from roughly 1,300 subjects provided by 6 global collaborators. A de-identified subject ID, COVID-19 status, age in years and sex were almost always included in the sample metadata. The material from the prospective study consisted of cDNA or gDNA derived from T cells, B-cell-depleted T cells, or PBMCs. Where HLA class I and class II types were available, the types were taken from metadata supplied by the sample provider, not from assay-based typing.

What the study reported, not specific to this receptor: The amount of clinical and demographic metadata varied by source and participant and was provided uncurated.

TCRbeta CDR3 regions were amplified from genomic DNA by means of the immunoSEQ Assay, a bias-controlled multiplex PCR. On the study's bioinformatics: The number of nucleated cells in each sample was estimated from the amplification of reference gene primers within the assay. To quantify the absolute abundance of each unique TCRbeta CDR3 rearrangement, sequence reads were collapsed and filtered. For each sample, productive Simpson clonality was calculated as the square root of Simpson's diversity index over productive rearrangements. TCRdb stores this immuneACCESS table with in-frame sequences only. Part of the clones is absent; in the studies checked, under half of the shortfall reflects unresolved V genes, and no reason is known for the rest. That table furnishes V, J and clone size, whereas the DNA furnished D and trimming. The sample contains roughly 75,000 clones, 90% of them found a single time. Clones ranked in the top ten supply less than 8.5% of the sample.

The material sequenced was peripheral blood. The clonotype comes from a human donor in a cohort sampled during active COVID-19.

Here the CDR3 is given as CASSYHRESYEQYF. The DNA sequence is as follows: TGTGCCAGCAGTTACCACAGGGAGTCCTACGAGCAGTACTTC. The chain links TRBV6-5 with TRBJ2-7; perhaps TRBD1 is the D gene, with 6 bases matching. Taken from cysteine to phenylalanine, the CDR3 has 14 residues. Here the CDR3 DNA is all that survives: 42 bases in frame from base 1. The germline V gene encodes CDR1 MNHEY and CDR2 SVGAGI. V is clipped by 2 bases and J by 1 base, and the sequence between their germline boundaries is 9 bases long.